These 13 T cell receptor beta chains were all obtained from the same sample, sequenced in a study of T-cell memory formation after mild COVID-19. TCRdb processed the 5' RACE reads anew with MiXCR; each CDR3 protein has one entry. This repertoire shows a few hundred thousand distinct CDR3 sequences, 28% found once; its top ten account for approximately 13%. Sequencing was carried out using PBMCs or a T cell subset sorted from them (not recorded which). These receptors were obtained from an adult woman who had mild COVID-19 (a few samples of this study predate the infection). Cell type and time point are not known.

The V call is TRBV10-3, the J call TRBJ2-7; 7 nucleotides agree with TRBD1. This CDR3 is 14 amino acids long. Germline V CDR1 and CDR2: ENHRY, SYGVKD. The V gene end was trimmed by 3 bases and the J gene end by 2 bases; junction bases not matched to a gene: 4. The CDR3 reads CAISDDRATYEQYF. The CDR3 nucleotides read TGTGCCATCAGTGATGACAGGGCGACCTACGAGCAGTACTTC.

This clonotype has just a few counts. This chain joins TRBV18 and TRBJ2-4, with 7 bases matching TRBD1. V was clipped by 3 bases and J by 6 bases; unmatched bases: 8. The CDR3 is 15 residues long. Germline V gene data show CDR1 as KGHSH and CDR2 as LQKENI. The CDR3 bases are TGTGCCAGCTCACCGCCACAGGGGCGAGGAAACATTCAGTACTTC. Translation gives CASSPPQGRGNIQYF.

The J gene is TRBJ1-6, the V gene TRBV27; 9 positions agree with TRBD1. CDR3 length equals 16 residues. Per germline, CDR1 MNHEY and CDR2 SMNVEV (reference sequence). V lost 7 bases, J lost 7 bases, and 11 bases stayed unmatched. CDR3 protein: CASKITGGVGNSPLHF. CDR3 DNA: TGTGCCAGCAAGATAACAGGGGGCGTCGGAAATTCACCCCTCCACTTT.

This clonotype occurred a few times. The chain joins TRBV7-2 to TRBJ2-7; D unresolved. The CDR3 is 11 amino acids. V was trimmed by 5 bases and J by 5 bases, leaving 7 bases between them. Germline V gives CDR1 SGHTA, CDR2 FQGNSA. The CDR3 here is CASSPGHEQYF. The CDR3 DNA reads as TGTGCCAGCAGCCCCGGCCACGAGCAGTACTTC.

This clonotype has only a few counts. The CDR3 region is CASSVGTGGGETQYF. For the CDR3, the DNA is TGTGCCAGCAGCGTCGGGACAGGGGGCGGGGAGACCCAGTACTTC. This chain links TRBV7-8 with TRBJ2-5, with 12 positions matching TRBD1. Unmatched junction bases numbered 6, after V lost 5 bases and J lost 5 bases. The CDR3 covers 15 residues. Germline V CDR1 and CDR2: SGHVS, FQNEAQ.

This chain joins TRBV15 and TRBJ2-4, with TRBD2 matching 11 bases. CDR3 length: 15 residues. Germline V CDR1 and CDR2: LNHNV, YYDKDF (reference sequence). V was clipped by 0 bases and J by 9 bases; unmatched bases: 4. The chain's CDR3 is CATSRELAGEGIQYF. CDR3 bases: TGTGCCACCAGCAGAGAACTAGCGGGAGAGGGCATTCAGTACTTC.

This chain uses TRBV9 with TRBJ2-5; 12 bases line up with TRBD1. The CDR3 extends over 16 amino acids. Germline CDR1 is SGDLS and CDR2 is YYNGEE. Unmatched junction bases numbered 9, after V lost 4 bases and J lost 5 bases. CDR3 in amino acids: CASSFEGTGGRETQYF. Here the CDR3 DNA reads TGTGCCAGCAGCTTTGAGGGGACAGGGGGCCGGGAGACCCAGTACTTC.

This chain uses TRBV7-2 with TRBJ2-4; 13 bases fit TRBD2. Losses at the gene ends were 5 bases for V and 2 bases for J; bases not matched to a gene: 9. This CDR3 has 18 amino acids. Germline CDR1 reads SGHTA; CDR2 reads FQGNSA. This CDR3 is CASSTSGTSGTTKNIQYF. The CDR3 DNA reads as TGTGCCAGCAGCACATCCGGGACTAGCGGGACGACCAAAAACATTCAGTACTTC.

In this sample, this clonotype turned up a few times. The chain is built from TRBV7-2 and TRBJ2-1; 8 bases map to TRBD1. V shed 0 bases and J 4 bases; nucleotides not matched to a gene: 2. The CDR3 runs to 15 residues. Germline CDR1 SGHTA, CDR2 FQGNSA. DNA of the CDR3: TGTGCCAGCAGCTTAGCGGGGGACAGGTACAATGAGCAGTTCTTC. This translates into CASSLAGDRYNEQFF.

The gene calls are TRBV12-3 or TRBV12-4 and TRBJ1-1; 9 positions match TRBD1. Unmatched junction bases numbered 23, after V lost 5 bases and J lost 4 bases. The CDR3 extends over 20 amino acids. CDR3 amino acids: CASSPGDRDVALHKGTEAFF. The CDR3 nucleotides read TGTGCCAGCAGTCCTGGGGACAGGGACGTCGCACTTCATAAAGGCACTGAAGCTTTCTTT.

The chain is built from TRBV19 and TRBJ1-5, with D uncertain. CDR1 and CDR2 from the germline V gene are LNHDA and SQIVND (reference sequence). The CDR3 has 15 amino acids. Trimming pared 3 bases from V and 1 base from J, leaving 10 bases between. The CDR3 DNA reads as TGTGCCAGTAGTATTACAGCTGGAAGCAATCAGCCCCAGCATTTT. Its protein is CASSITAGSNQPQHF.

This clonotype was detected many times. The chain is built from TRBV12-3 or TRBV12-4 and TRBJ2-2; D call uncertain. This CDR3 region has 15 residues. Deletions cut 5 bases from V and 0 bases from J, with 10 bases between. This chain's CDR3 is CASSLFFTNTGELFF. The CDR3 DNA is TGTGCCAGCAGTCTTTTCTTTACGAACACCGGGGAGCTGTTTTTT.

This clonotype appeared many times. CDR3 nucleotide sequence: TGTGCCAGCAGATCGACAGGGGCCGTTGGGTTGCGGAATACGCAGTATTTT. This translates into CASRSTGAVGLRNTQYF. This chain uses TRBV7-8 with TRBJ2-3, with 8 bases lining up with TRBD1. The CDR3 consists of 17 residues. The germline V gene has CDR1 SGHVS and CDR2 FQNEAQ. V shed 6 bases, J shed 7 bases, and the junction held 18 bases outside the gene matches.